The present TCR beta chain was sequenced within a study of beta chain features in type 1 diabetes. Worth noting for this clone: The antigen is undetermined.

CDR1 is MDHEN, CDR2 SYDVKM, per germline. The CDR3 has 15 amino acids. V was pared by 7 bases and J by 4 bases, with 14 bases between. Sequencing targeted expressed TCRB transcripts, as all isolated RNA had been reverse transcribed. Sequencing used immunoSEQ multiplex PCR; TCRdb keeps in-frame clones, though not all of them. The repertoire holds 150,000 to 180,000 clones, with around 8% as singletons. Findings and limits, study-wide: Sampled from patients, naive, central memory and Treg TCRB repertoires appeared more similar than those sampled from healthy donors. For patients and controls alike, PCR might favor shorter templates to the same degree.

Material: central memory CD4+ T cells from blood. This sequence originates from a man between 18 and 35 years old in good health. The J gene is TRBJ2-6, the V gene TRBV28; D is unresolved. The CDR3 reads CASTTQQSGANVLTF. In DNA, the CDR3 is TGTGCCAGCACCACACAACAGTCCGGGGCCAACGTCCTGACTTTC.